This passage covers 12 T cell receptor beta chains from one sample sequenced in a study of tumor-infiltrating lymphocytes in localized non-small cell lung cancer. Sequenced by immunoSEQ multiplex PCR; TCRdb stores in-frame clones only, minus some. The table shows some 22,000 clones, with nearly 80% occurring only once. Material: lung tumor tissue. The receptor set was obtained from a human donor with non-small cell lung cancer.

This clone has just a few counts. J is TRBJ2-1 and V is TRBV4-3; tentatively, D is TRBD2 (7 bases). This CDR3 comprises 17 residues. Between the trimmed V and J ends, which lost 0 bases and 6 bases, there was a span of 18 bases. The germline V gene encodes CDR1 LGHNA and CDR2 YSLEER. The CDR3 loop reads CASSQDHAEGGVNEQFF. The CDR3 DNA is TGCGCCAGCAGCCAAGATCACGCCGAGGGGGGGGTCAATGAGCAGTTCTTC.

The CDR3: CASSLQYLGNYEQYF. CDR3 nucleotides: TGTGCCAGCAGTTTACAGTACCTGGGAAACTACGAGCAGTACTTC. This chain uses TRBV27 with TRBJ2-7; D is unresolved. The CDR3 is made up of 15 amino acids. Germline V gene lookup returns CDR1 MNHEY and CDR2 SMNVEV (reference sequence). Trimming cost V 2 bases and J 3 bases, with 14 bases left between them.

The chain couples TRBV28 to TRBJ2-7; TRBD2 might be the D (6 bases). V lost 2 bases and J lost 7, with 15 bases in between. Germline V gene data show CDR1 as MDHEN and CDR2 as SYDVKM. The CDR3 length is 14 residues. Here the CDR3 reads CASSLEGRGGEQYF. In nucleotides, the CDR3 is TGTGCCAGCAGTTTAGAGGGAAGGGGAGGAGAGCAGTACTTC. The full variable domain, with the rest looked up from reference TRBV28 and TRBJ2-7, is DVKVTQSSRYLVKRTGEKVFLECVQDMDHENMFWYRQDPGLGLRLIYFSYDVKMKEKGDIPEGYSVSREKKERFSLILESASTNQTSMYLCASSLEGRGGEQYFGPGTRLTVT.

The rearrangement uses TRBV4-3 and TRBJ2-5; D is perhaps TRBD2 (6 bases). The CDR3 loop spans 15 amino acids. V lost 6 bases and J lost 5, with 19 bases in between. Germline loops: CDR1 LGHNA, CDR2 YSLEER. The CDR3 DNA reads as TGCGCCAGCAGTGGGTCGGGACGAGGAGGGGAGACCCAGTACTTC. It codes for CASSGSGRGGETQYF.

CDR3 in DNA: TGTGCCAGCAGGCGCGGACTAGCGGACATCAATTGGGCCTACGAGCAGTACTTC. This codes for CASRRGLADINWAYEQYF. The chain combines TRBV5-6 with TRBJ2-7; 10 nucleotides align to TRBD2. The CDR3 runs to 18 residues. Germline V gives CDR1 SGHDT, CDR2 YYEEEE. The V segment lost 5 bases and the J segment 2 bases; nucleotides outside the gene matches: 16. Complete variable domain (other parts from reference TRBV5-6 and TRBJ2-7): DAGVTQSPTHLIKTRGQQVTLRCSPKSGHDTVSWYQQALGQGPQFIFQYYEEEERQRGNFPDRFSGHQFPNYSSELNVNALLLGDSALYLCASRRGLADINWAYEQYFGPGTRLTVT.

This sequence joins TRBV15 and TRBJ1-5, with D maybe TRBD1 (6 bases). V shed 1 base and J shed 7 bases, with 17 bases lying between them. This CDR3 region has 16 residues. Germline V gives CDR1 LNHNV, CDR2 YYDKDF (reference sequence). The CDR3 DNA reads as TGTGCCACCAGCAGAGGAGAAATCAGGGGCGGGCAGCCCCAGCATTTT. It is translated as CATSRGEIRGGQPQHF.

The J gene is TRBJ1-4, the V gene TRBV5-1; 9 nucleotides match TRBD1. Trimming cost V 4 bases and J 4 bases; bases outside gene matches: 5. The CDR3 runs 15 residues. CDR1 and CDR2 (germline): SGHRS, YFSETQ. The CDR3 nucleotides are TGCGCCAGCAGCCGGGGGACAGGGATTAATGAAAAACTGTTTTTT. Translation gives CASSRGTGINEKLFF.

The V call is TRBV5-1, the J call TRBJ2-1; 9 bases agree with TRBD2. The CDR3 spans 15 residues. Germline lookup yields CDR1 SGHRS and CDR2 YFSETQ. Germline trimming cut 0 bases from V and 6 bases from J; bases unmatched to any gene: 4. The CDR3: CASSLDASGINEQFF. For the CDR3, the DNA is TGCGCCAGCAGCTTGGATGCTAGCGGGATCAATGAGCAGTTCTTC. Full variable domain (rest looked up from reference TRBV5-1 and TRBJ2-1): KAGVTQTPRYLIKTRGQQVTLSCSPISGHRSVSWYQQTPGQGLQFLFEYFSETQRNKGNFPGRFSGRQFSNSRSEMNVSTLELGDSALYLCASSLDASGINEQFFGPGTRLTVL.

The rearrangement joins TRBV19 to TRBJ1-1, with no clear D. Trimming took off 5 bases at V and 5 bases at J, with 18 bases between the two ends. Germline V CDR1 and CDR2: LNHDA, SQIVND (reference sequence). This CDR3 is 15 amino acids long. CDR3 amino acids: CASSYTGPPGTEAFF. DNA for the CDR3: TGTGCCAGTAGTTACACCGGGCCTCCTGGGACTGAAGCTTTCTTT. Full variable domain (remainder filled in from reference TRBV19 and TRBJ1-1): DGGITQSPKYLFRKEGQNVTLSCEQNLNHDAMYWYRQDPGQGLRLIYYSQIVNDFQKGDIAEGYSVSREKKESFPLTVTSAQKNPTAFYLCASSYTGPPGTEAFFGQGTRLTVV.

The chain recombines TRBV15 with TRBJ1-5, with a possible D match to TRBD1 (6 bases). CDR1 is LNHNV, CDR2 YYDKDF, per germline (reference sequence). With 2 bases removed from V and 6 bases from J, the gap between germline ends came to 20 bases. The CDR3 extends over 17 amino acids. As DNA, the CDR3 is TGTGCCACCAGCAGAAGACTACACAGGGAGGGAGGTCAGCCCCAGCATTTT. This sequence encodes CATSRRLHREGGQPQHF.

The rearrangement joins TRBV5-6 to TRBJ2-1; TRBD1 aligns across 8 bases. This CDR3 has 16 amino acids. The V gene's germline CDR1 is SGHDT and CDR2 YYEEEE. V was clipped by 4 bases and J by 2 bases; unmatched bases: 8. The CDR3 DNA sequence: TGTGCCAGCAGCACCCGACAGGGGAGCACCTACAATGAGCAGTTCTTC. Its translation: CASSTRQGSTYNEQFF.

The rearrangement joins TRBV7-2 to TRBJ2-1, with D hard to call. Trimming cost V 1 base and J 9 bases, with 16 bases left between them. CDR3 size: 15 residues. From germline, CDR1 is SGHTA and CDR2 FQGNSA. CDR3 sequence reads: CASSLGATANFEQFF. CDR3 nucleotides: TGTGCCAGCAGCTTAGGGGCTACAGCCAATTTTGAGCAGTTCTTC.